One sample yielded the 10 T cell receptor beta chains listed below, sequenced in a study of blood T cells in healthy people across ages. A second PCR of about 7 to 12 cycles used a sample-barcoded 5' primer and a J-beta primer mix. Using its own MiXCR run on the 5' RACE reads, TCRdb lists one record per CDR3 protein. The sample has about 800,000 distinct CDR3 sequences, roughly 46% seen once. The sample was blood. The receptors here all came from a man at least 80 years old in good health.

The chain couples TRBV4-1 to TRBJ2-4; D not certain. V was shortened by 6 bases and J by 0 bases, with 9 bases between the two germline ends. This CDR3 is built from 14 residues. Germline loops: CDR1 MGHRA, CDR2 YSYEKL. The CDR3 DNA reads TGCGCCAGCAGGGGCGATCTAGCCAAAAACATTCAGTACTTC. This encodes CASRGDLAKNIQYF.

The chain combines TRBV24-1 with TRBJ1-5; 9 bases match TRBD1. Trimming removed 7 bases from V and 5 bases from J; junction bases left unmatched: 2. The CDR3 sequence is 13 residues long. Germline CDR1 reads KGHDR; CDR2 reads SFDVKD. The CDR3 DNA follows: TGTGCCACCAGGGACAGGGGCGATCAGCCCCAGCATTTT. The encoded protein is CATRDRGDQPQHF.

This clonotype turned up a few times. The chain combines TRBV11-2 with TRBJ2-3, with a possible D match to TRBD2 (7 bases). Germline lookup yields CDR1 SGHAT and CDR2 FQNNGV. Trimming removed 5 bases at V and 6 bases at J, with 12 bases between. The CDR3 has 13 amino acids. The CDR3 DNA sequence: TGTGCCAGCAGCCCAGGGGACTACGATACGCAGTATTTT. This sequence encodes CASSPGDYDTQYF. Looking up the rest from reference TRBV11-2 and TRBJ2-3 gives the full variable domain: EAGVAQSPRYKIIEKRQSVAFWCNPISGHATLYWYQQILGQGPKLLIQFQNNGVVDDSQLPKDRFSAERLKGVDSTLKIQPAKLEDSAVYLCASSPGDYDTQYFGPGTRLTVL.

The CDR3, as DNA: TGCAGTGCTCCAAGGGCCTCCTCTGGAAACACCATATATTTT. This encodes CSAPRASSGNTIYF. The chain joins TRBV20-1 to TRBJ1-3; D gene unclear. Germline V lookup: CDR1 DFQATT, CDR2 SNEGSKA (reference sequence). The CDR3 loop spans 14 amino acids. The V end was cut by 5 bases, the J end by 0 bases, with 11 bases between.

This clonotype was counted a few times. The rearrangement joins TRBV6-1 to TRBJ1-4; D is unresolved. V was trimmed by 6 bases and J by 8 bases, leaving 7 bases between them. The germline V gene encodes CDR1 MNHNS and CDR2 SASEGT. The CDR3 loop spans 11 amino acids. The CDR3 region is CASREKEKLFF. CDR3 nucleotides: TGTGCCAGCAGAGAAAAGGAAAAACTGTTTTTT.

A few counts support this clonotype. The chain links TRBV5-1 to TRBJ1-2; 7 nucleotides line up with TRBD1. V dropped 4 bases and J dropped 4; count of bases not matched to a gene: 7. This CDR3 has 14 residues. The germline V gene encodes CDR1 SGHRS and CDR2 YFSETQ. In DNA form, the CDR3 reads TGCGCCAGCAGCCGAGGACAGGACCTCTATGGCTACACCTTC. This encodes CASSRGQDLYGYTF. The variable domain in full, with the rest retrieved from reference TRBV5-1 and TRBJ1-2, is KAGVTQTPRYLIKTRGQQVTLSCSPISGHRSVSWYQQTPGQGLQFLFEYFSETQRNKGNFPGRFSGRQFSNSRSEMNVSTLELGDSALYLCASSRGQDLYGYTFGSGTRLTVV.

This clonotype was counted between two and nine times. The chain has TRBV9 and TRBJ2-2, with D possibly being TRBD1 (5 bases). The germline CDR1 and CDR2 sequences are SGDLS and YYNGEE. V lost 0 bases and J lost 6, with 18 bases in between. The CDR3 is 17 residues long. CDR3 loop: CASSVASVGWGAGELFF. The CDR3 nucleotides are TGTGCCAGCAGCGTAGCCTCCGTAGGGTGGGGCGCCGGGGAGCTGTTTTTT.

This sequence joins TRBV6-5 and TRBJ2-4, with 12 positions matching TRBD2. The better agreement between TRBJ2-5 and the DNA end casts doubt on the J call. Per germline, CDR1 MNHEY and CDR2 SVGAGI. The length of the CDR3 is 15 residues. In DNA form, the CDR3 reads TGTGCCAGCAGTTCCGGACTAGCGGGGAAACAGACCCAGTACTTC. Translation: CASSSGLAGKQTQYF.

The gene calls are TRBV4-3 and TRBJ2-3; TRBD2 is a possible D gene (5 bases). This CDR3 has 16 amino acids. V was pared by 1 base and J by 9 bases, with 20 bases between. Germline CDR1 is LGHNA and CDR2 is YSLEER. CDR3 sequence reads: CASSQVVSVGPGTQYF. As DNA, the CDR3 is TGCGCCAGCAGCCAAGTCGTGAGCGTCGGCCCGGGGACGCAGTATTTT.

This clonotype was found a few times. The chain has TRBV7-2 and TRBJ2-7; 9 positions match TRBD1. Germline loops: CDR1 SGHTA, CDR2 FQGNSA. This CDR3 spans 13 amino acids. After removal of 4 bases from V and 5 bases from J, the junction contained 3 bases not matched to a gene. This chain's CDR3 is CASSWDRVDEQYF. CDR3 DNA: TGTGCCAGCAGCTGGGACAGGGTGGACGAGCAGTACTTC. Full variable domain (outside the CDR3, taken from reference TRBV7-2 and TRBJ2-7): GAGVSQSPSNKVTEKGKDVELRCDPISGHTALYWYRQSLGQGLEFLIYFQGNSAPDKSGLPSDRFSAERTGGSVSTLTIQRTQQEDSAVYLCASSWDRVDEQYFGPGTRLTVT.